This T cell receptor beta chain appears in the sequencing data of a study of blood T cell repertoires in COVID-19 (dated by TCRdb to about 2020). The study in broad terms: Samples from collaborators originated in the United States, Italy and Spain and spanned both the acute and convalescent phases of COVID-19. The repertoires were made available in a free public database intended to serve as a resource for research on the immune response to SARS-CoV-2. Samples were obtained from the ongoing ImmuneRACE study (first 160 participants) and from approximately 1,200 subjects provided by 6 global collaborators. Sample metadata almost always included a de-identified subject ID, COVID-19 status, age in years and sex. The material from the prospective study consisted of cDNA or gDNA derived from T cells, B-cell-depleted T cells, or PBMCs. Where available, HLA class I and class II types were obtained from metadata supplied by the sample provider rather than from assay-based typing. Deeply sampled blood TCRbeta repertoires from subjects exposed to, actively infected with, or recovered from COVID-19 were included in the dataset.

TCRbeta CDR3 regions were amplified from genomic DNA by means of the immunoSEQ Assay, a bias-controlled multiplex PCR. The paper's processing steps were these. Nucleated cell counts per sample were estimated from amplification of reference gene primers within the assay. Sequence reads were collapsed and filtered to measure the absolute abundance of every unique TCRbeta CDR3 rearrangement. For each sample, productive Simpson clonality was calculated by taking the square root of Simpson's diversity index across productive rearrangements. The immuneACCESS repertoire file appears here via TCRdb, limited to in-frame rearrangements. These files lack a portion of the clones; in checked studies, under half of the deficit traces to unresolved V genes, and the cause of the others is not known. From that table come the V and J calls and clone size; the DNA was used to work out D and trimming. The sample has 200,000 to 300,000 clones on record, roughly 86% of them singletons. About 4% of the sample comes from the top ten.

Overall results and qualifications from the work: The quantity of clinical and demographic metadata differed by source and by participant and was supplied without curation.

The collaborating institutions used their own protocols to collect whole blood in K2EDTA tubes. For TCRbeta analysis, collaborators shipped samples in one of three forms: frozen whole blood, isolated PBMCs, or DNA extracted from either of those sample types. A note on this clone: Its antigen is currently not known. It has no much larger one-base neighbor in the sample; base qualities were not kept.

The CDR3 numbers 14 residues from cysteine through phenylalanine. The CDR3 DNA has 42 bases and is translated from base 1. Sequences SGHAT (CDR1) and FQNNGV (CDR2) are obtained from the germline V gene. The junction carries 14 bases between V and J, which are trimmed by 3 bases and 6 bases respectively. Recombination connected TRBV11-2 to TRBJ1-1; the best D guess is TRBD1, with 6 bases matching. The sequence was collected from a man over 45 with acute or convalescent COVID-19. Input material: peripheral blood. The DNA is TGTGCCAGCAGCTTCACCCGGGGGGCGCCTGAAGCTTTCTTT. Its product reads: CASSFTRGAPEAFF.